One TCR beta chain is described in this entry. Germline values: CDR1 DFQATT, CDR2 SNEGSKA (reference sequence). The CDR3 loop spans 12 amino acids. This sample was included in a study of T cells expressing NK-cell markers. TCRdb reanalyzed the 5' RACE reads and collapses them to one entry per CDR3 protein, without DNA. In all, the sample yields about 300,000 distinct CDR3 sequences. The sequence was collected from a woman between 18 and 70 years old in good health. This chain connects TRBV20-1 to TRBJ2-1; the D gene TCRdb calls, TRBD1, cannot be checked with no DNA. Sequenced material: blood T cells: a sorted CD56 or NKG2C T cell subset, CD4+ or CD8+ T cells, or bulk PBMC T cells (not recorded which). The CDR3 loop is CTGGTGYNEQFF.